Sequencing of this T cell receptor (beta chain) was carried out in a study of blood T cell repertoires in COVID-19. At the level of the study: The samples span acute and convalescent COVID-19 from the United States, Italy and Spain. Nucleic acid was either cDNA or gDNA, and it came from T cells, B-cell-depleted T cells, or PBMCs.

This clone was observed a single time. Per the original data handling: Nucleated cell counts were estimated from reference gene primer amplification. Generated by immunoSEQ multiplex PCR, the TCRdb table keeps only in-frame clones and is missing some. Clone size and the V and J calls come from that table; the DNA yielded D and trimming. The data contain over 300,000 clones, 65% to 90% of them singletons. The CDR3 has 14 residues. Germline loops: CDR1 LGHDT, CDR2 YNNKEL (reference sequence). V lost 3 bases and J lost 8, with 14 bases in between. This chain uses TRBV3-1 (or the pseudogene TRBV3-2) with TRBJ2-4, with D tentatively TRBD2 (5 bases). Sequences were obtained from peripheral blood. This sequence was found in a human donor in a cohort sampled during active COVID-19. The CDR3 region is CASSQVPGSDIQYF. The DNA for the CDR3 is TGTGCCAGCAGCCAGGTTCCGGGGTCGGACATTCAGTACTTC.